Presented here are 18 T cell receptor beta chains from one specimen sequenced in a study of control samples from healthy donors and cancer patients. Using immunoSEQ multiplex PCR, the repertoire was profiled, and TCRdb retains in-frame clones only, with some absent. The data contain tens of thousands of clones, 80% to 95% of them singletons. Sequencing input: PBMCs. The origin of the receptors is a woman in her forties with lung cancer.

The V and J genes are TRBV11-2 and TRBJ1-5; 10 bases are a match to TRBD1. The CDR3 has 15 amino acids. In germline, CDR1 is SGHAT, CDR2 FQNNGV. After removal of 5 bases from V and 5 bases from J, the junction contained 6 bases not matched to a gene. CDR3 loop: CASSEGTGVHQPQHF. In DNA form, the CDR3 reads TGTGCCAGCAGCGAAGGGACAGGGGTGCATCAGCCCCAGCATTTT. Full variable domain (remainder filled in from reference TRBV11-2 and TRBJ1-5): EAGVAQSPRYKIIEKRQSVAFWCNPISGHATLYWYQQILGQGPKLLIQFQNNGVVDDSQLPKDRFSAERLKGVDSTLKIQPAKLEDSAVYLCASSEGTGVHQPQHFGDGTRLSIL.

V usage is TRBV7-9 and J usage is TRBJ2-1, with TRBD1 matching over 9 bases. V gave up 5 bases and J gave up 7 bases; unmatched junction bases: 9. This CDR3 spans 15 amino acids. Germline V gene data show CDR1 as SEHNR and CDR2 as FQNEAQ (reference sequence). The CDR3 DNA reads TGTGCCAGCAGCCTCCGGACAGGGGTCGGGAATGAGCAGTTCTTC. Its translation: CASSLRTGVGNEQFF. The variable domain in full, completed from reference TRBV7-9 and TRBJ2-1, reads DTGVSQNPRHKITKRGQNVTFRCDPISEHNRLYWYRQTLGQGPEFLTYFQNEAQLEKSRLLSDRFSAERPKGSFSTLEIQRTEQGDSAMYLCASSLRTGVGNEQFFGPGTRLTVL.

V and J are TRBV7-9 and TRBJ2-4; D gene uncertain. The germline gives CDR1 SEHNR, CDR2 FQNEAQ (reference sequence). The CDR3 covers 15 residues. Deletions cut 3 bases from V and 3 bases from J, with 12 bases between. CDR3 loop: CASSFGPADKNIQYF. CDR3 in DNA: TGTGCCAGCAGCTTCGGGCCGGCTGACAAAAACATTCAGTACTTC.

This sequence joins TRBV2 and TRBJ2-5, with 11 bases fitting TRBD2. Germline V gene data show CDR1 as SNHLY and CDR2 as FYNNEI. V lost 11 bases to trimming and J lost 5 bases; unmatched junction nucleotides: 10. This CDR3 spans 14 amino acids. CDR3: CAAQGSGGAETQYF. In nucleotides, the CDR3 is TGTGCCGCCCAGGGTAGCGGGGGGGCGGAGACCCAGTACTTC. The full variable domain, its missing parts supplied by reference TRBV2 and TRBJ2-5, is EPEVTQTPSHQVTQMGQEVILRCVPISNHLYFYWYRQILGQKVEFLVSFYNNEISEKSEIFDDQFSVERPDGSNFTLKIRSTKLEDSAMYFCAAQGSGGAETQYFGPGTRLLVL.

V gene TRBV28 combines with J gene TRBJ1-3, with a tentative D call TRBD1 (5 bases). Trimming left V 5 bases short and J 1 base short, with 9 bases between. In germline, CDR1 is MDHEN, CDR2 SYDVKM. CDR3 length: 14 residues. The CDR3 region has the DNA TGTGCCAGCAGTCGAAGACAGTCTGGAAACACCATATATTTT. It encodes CASSRRQSGNTIYF.

CDR3: CASSPGTGYVSTEAFF. DNA for the CDR3: TGTGCCAGCTCTCCCGGGACAGGGTATGTGAGCACTGAAGCTTTCTTT. The chain carries TRBV18 and TRBJ1-1, with 9 nucleotides matching TRBD1. The length of the CDR3 is 16 residues. Looked up from germline, CDR1 is KGHSH and CDR2 is LQKENI. V shed 6 bases, J shed 4 bases, and the junction held 12 bases outside the gene matches.

The rearrangement joins TRBV29-1 to TRBJ1-1, with 8 nucleotides matching TRBD1. The CDR3 runs 13 residues. The germline gives CDR1 SQVTM, CDR2 ANQGSEA. The V and J ends lost 6 bases and 4 bases, in that order; junction bases with no gene match: 7. The CDR3 bases are TGCAGCGTCGACAGGGGCGGTAGCACTGAAGCTTTCTTT. Amino acid sequence: CSVDRGGSTEAFF.

The V call is TRBV6-1, the J call TRBJ1-6, with 10 bases fitting TRBD1. V was clipped by 4 bases and J by 7 bases; unmatched bases: 10. This CDR3 has 17 amino acids. The germline gives CDR1 MNHNS, CDR2 SASEGT. CDR3 DNA sequence: TGTGCCAGCAGTGGTTGGACAGGGGGTACGGGGAATTCACCCCTCCACTTT. Encoded protein: CASSGWTGGTGNSPLHF.

The chain is built from TRBV9 and TRBJ2-7; D perhaps matches TRBD2 (6 bases). The germline V gene has CDR1 SGDLS and CDR2 YYNGEE. V lost 7 bases, J lost 1 base, and 15 bases lay in between. The CDR3 runs to 14 residues. Here the CDR3 reads CASSRLGGSYEQYF. Here the CDR3 DNA reads TGTGCCAGCTCCCGTTTAGGAGGGTCCTACGAGCAGTACTTC.

The V gene is TRBV5-8, the J gene TRBJ2-2; 10 bases agree with TRBD1. The germline V gene has CDR1 SGHTS and CDR2 YDEGEE. CDR3 length: 18 residues. With 4 bases clipped from V and 3 bases from J, the junction kept 12 bases outside the gene matches. The CDR3 loop is CASSRLIGQGGHTGELFF. CDR3 sequence (DNA): TGTGCCAGCAGCCGCCTAATAGGACAGGGGGGCCACACCGGGGAGCTGTTTTTT.

J is TRBJ2-7 and V is TRBV5-6; possibly TRBD1 for D (6 bases). The CDR3 totals 15 residues. Trimming removed 5 bases from V and 3 bases from J, with 18 bases in between. Germline V CDR1 and CDR2: SGHDT, YYEEEE. Here the CDR3 reads CASRSDRNAFYEQYF. The DNA for the CDR3 is TGTGCCAGCAGATCCGACAGGAACGCATTCTACGAGCAGTACTTC.

The rearrangement joins TRBV10-1 to TRBJ1-5, with 7 bases identical to TRBD1. J was trimmed by 5 bases and V by 6 bases; bases with no gene match: 4. CDR1 WNHNN and CDR2 SYGVQD come from the germline V gene (reference sequence). This CDR3 region has 13 residues. This CDR3 is CASSTGEYQPQHF. In DNA form, the CDR3 reads TGCGCCAGCAGCACAGGGGAATATCAGCCCCAGCATTTT.

V usage is TRBV5-1 and J usage is TRBJ1-2, with TRBD1 as a possible D gene (6 bases). The V gene's germline CDR1 is SGHRS and CDR2 YFSETQ. V lost 0 bases to trimming and J lost 5 bases, with 20 bases between them. This CDR3 comprises 17 residues. The CDR3 bases are TGCGCCAGCAGCTTGGCCAAATCCGGGACACCTGGTTATGGCTACACCTTC. This translates into CASSLAKSGTPGYGYTF.

The J gene is TRBJ2-1, the V gene TRBV3-1 (or the pseudogene TRBV3-2); 8 bases match TRBD2. With 1 base clipped from V and 4 bases from J, the junction kept 6 bases outside the gene matches. The CDR3 sequence is 16 residues long. Germline-derived CDR1 and CDR2 are LGHDT and YNNKEL (reference sequence). The CDR3 DNA sequence: TGTGCCAGCAGCCAAGGCGGGACTAGGATGTACAATGAGCAGTTCTTC. Translation: CASSQGGTRMYNEQFF.

The rearrangement joins TRBV5-4 to TRBJ2-3; perhaps TRBD1 as D (5 bases). The V end lost 3 bases, the J end lost 6 bases, and 17 bases lay between the germline ends. The CDR3 loop spans 15 amino acids. Germline V CDR1 and CDR2: SGHNT, YYREEE (reference sequence). The CDR3 DNA is TGTGCCAGCAGCTCAGACAGAACCCCCAGGGATACGCAGTATTTT. It yields the protein CASSSDRTPRDTQYF.

V is TRBV3-1 (or the pseudogene TRBV3-2) and J is TRBJ1-1; possibly TRBD1 for D (5 bases). The V gene's germline CDR1 is LGHDT and CDR2 YNNKEL (reference sequence). The V end lost 4 bases, the J end lost 0 bases, and 9 bases lay between the germline ends. The CDR3 length is 14 residues. CDR3 nucleotide sequence: TGTGCCAGCAGCCTTACAGGAATGAACACTGAAGCTTTCTTT. It translates to CASSLTGMNTEAFF.

The V gene is TRBV6-5, the J gene TRBJ1-2; 10 bases match TRBD1. J lost 6 bases, V lost 2 bases, and 6 bases had no gene match. There are 15 residues in the CDR3. CDR1 and CDR2 from the germline V gene are MNHEY and SVGAGI. CDR3 in DNA: TGTGCCAGCAGTTACGCTGGGACAGGGGATAATGGCTACACCTTC. It yields the protein CASSYAGTGDNGYTF.

CDR3 amino acids: CASSLPGGPGEQFF. The CDR3 DNA reads as TGCGCCAGCAGCCTGCCGGGGGGGCCGGGAGAGCAGTTCTTC. This chain links TRBV4-1 with TRBJ2-1; 8 bases align to TRBD2. V lost 4 bases to trimming and J lost 10 bases; unmatched junction nucleotides: 9. The CDR3 consists of 14 residues. Germline values: CDR1 MGHRA, CDR2 YSYEKL.